The following is a T cell receptor beta chain sequence with its context. The record originates from a study of blood T cell repertoires in COVID-19. Some clones are missing from TCRdb's copy, which holds only in-frame ones; the method was immunoSEQ multiplex PCR. The sample holds approximately 96,000 clones; 90% to 95% are singletons and the top ten take about 4.5%. V shed 1 base and J 7 bases; nucleotides not matched to a gene: 6. The CDR3 runs 14 residues. Germline V gives CDR1 SGHRS, CDR2 YFSETQ. Sequenced material: peripheral blood. The V call is TRBV5-1, the J call TRBJ2-3; 7 positions match TRBD2. The source of this sequence is a human donor with active COVID-19. The donor label of this sample is uncertain. The CDR3 DNA follows: TGCGCCAGCAGCTTGCCGTCTAGCGGATATACGCAGTATTTT. Translated: CASSLPSSGYTQYF.